The source of this T cell receptor beta chain is a study of T cells in Graves' hyperthyroidism and ophthalmopathy. Findings and caveats of the study: The majority of expanded thyroid clonotypes above 0.001 also appeared in blood. The model forecast ophthalmopathy, anticipating it by a median approximately 6.2 months before onset. A model of 13 V-J features distinguished ophthalmopathy from stable hyperthyroidism.

Amplified regions were TCR beta CDR3 sequences from RNA transcripts. The primer set for the first-round RT-PCR of the TCR CDR3 was HTBI. Using its own MiXCR run on the multiplex PCR reads, TCRdb lists one record per CDR3 protein. The top ten hold around 3.5% of the sample, which has about 600,000 distinct CDR3 sequences, approximately 15% seen once. PBMCs were derived from 10 ml fresh peripheral blood. This clonotype came up a few times. Its target is not known. The clonotype comes from a woman aged 40 to 55 with Graves' ophthalmopathy. Input material: blood.

The chain's CDR3 is CAISEGGNQPQHF. For the CDR3, the DNA is TGTGCCATCAGTGAGGGGGGCAATCAGCCCCAGCATTTT. This chain links TRBV10-3 with TRBJ1-5, with D unclear. Germline assignment: CDR1 ENHRY and CDR2 SYGVKD. Trimming shortened V by 2 bases and J by 2 bases, and 4 bases separated the two germline ends. The CDR3 has 13 amino acids.